A selection of T cell receptor beta chains follows, all from one sample in a study of response to subunit inactivated influenza vaccine. TCRdb re-analysed the RT-PCR reads in MiXCR, keeping a single row per CDR3 protein. The sample gives around 520,000 distinct CDR3 sequences, 10% to 15% of which show up once; about 10% is in the top ten. Sequences were derived from PBMCs from blood, sampled on the day of vaccination. These receptors were obtained from a man in his forties or fifties who received an inactivated influenza vaccine. Both conserved end residues are part of each CDR3. D genes are given only for firm matches. For some rows the clone size is stated as once, few or many, or as a class when expanded; others skip it.

>TRBV25-1|TRBD1|.|TRBJ2-5
TGTGCCAGCAGCGACCCGGAGACAGGGCTAGAGACCCAGTACTTC
CASSDPETGLETQYF
>TRBV28|.|many|TRBJ2-1
TGTGCCAGCAGTTTTGCGGGGAGCTCCTACAATGAGCAGTTCTTC
CASSFAGSSYNEQFF
>TRBV7-8|.|.|TRBJ2-2
TGTGCCAGCACCAAAGCCGGGGGTAACACCGGGGAGCTGTTTTTT
CASTKAGGNTGELFF
>TRBV5-1|TRBD2|many|TRBJ2-2
TGCGCCAGCAGCGCGGGACTAGCGGGAGATACCGGGGAGCTGTTTTTT
CASSAGLAGDTGELFF
>TRBV6-5|.|few|TRBJ2-2
TGTGCCAGCAGTTACTACCCATACACCGGGGAGCTGTTTTTT
CASSYYPYTGELFF
>TRBV6-2/TRBV6-3|.|few|TRBJ2-6
TGTGCCAGCAGTTACCCACTTGTCCCAAGCTCTGGGGCCAACGTCCTGACTTTC
CASSYPLVPSSGANVLTF
>TRBV5-1|TRBD1|many|TRBJ2-1
TGCGCCAGCAGCTTGTTGCCGACAGGGACCGAGACCCAGTTCTTC
CASSLLPTGTETQFF
>TRBV20-1|TRBD2|.|TRBJ2-3
TGCAGTGCTAGAGATGTTGGGACTAGCGGACCCACAGATACGCAGTATTTT
CSARDVGTSGPTDTQYF
>TRBV10-3|TRBD1|.|TRBJ2-7
TGTGCCATCAGTGACCCGGGACAGGGGAGGTACGAGCAGTACTTC
CAISDPGQGRYEQYF
>TRBV10-3|.|few|TRBJ2-7
TGTGCCATCAGTGATAGCGGAAAATACTCCTACGAGCAGTACTTC
CAISDSGKYSYEQYF
>TRBV7-3|.|few|TRBJ2-1
TGTGCCAGCAGCTATTCTGCGGGTAACTACAATGAGCAGTTCTTC
CASSYSAGNYNEQFF
>TRBV5-1|TRBD2|many|TRBJ2-1
TGCGCCAGCAGCCAGCTAGCGGGGGGCTACAATGAGCAGTTCTTC
CASSQLAGGYNEQFF
>TRBV5-6|TRBD2|few|TRBJ2-3
TGTGCCAGCAGCGGCGGGACTAGGGCACATACGCAGTATTTT
CASSGGTRAHTQYF
>TRBV5-1|TRBD2|.|TRBJ2-1
TGCGCCAGCAGCTTGGCTGCGGGAGTGGAGCATGAGCAGTTCTTC
CASSLAAGVEHEQFF
>TRBV20-1|TRBD1|many|TRBJ1-1
TGCAGTGCTGACCCCAAAAGGGACAGCTACACTGAAGCTTTCTTT
CSADPKRDSYTEAFF
>TRBV6-1|.|.|TRBJ1-2
TGTGCCAGCAGGTCGGACGGACGGGGCGATGGCTACACCTTC
CASRSDGRGDGYTF
>TRBV9|.|.|TRBJ2-1
TGTGCCAGCAGCGTAGTTGGGGGAGGTTCCTACAATGAGCAGTTCTTC
CASSVVGGGSYNEQFF
>TRBV28|TRBD1|few|TRBJ2-1
TGTGCCAGCAGTTCCCCGACAGGGGGAACCTACAATGAGCAGTTCTTC
CASSSPTGGTYNEQFF
>TRBV28|TRBD2|few|TRBJ2-1
TGTGCCAGCTTTCCCCCTAGCGGGAGTGGGCATGAGCAGTTCTTC
CASFPPSGSGHEQFF
>TRBV10-3|.|.|TRBJ2-1
TGTGCCATCAGATCCCGGGATGGTTCAGGCTACAATGAGCAGTTCTTC
CAIRSRDGSGYNEQFF
>TRBV7-9|.|.|TRBJ2-1
TGTACCAGCAGCTTAACCCGCAATCCCTACAATGAGCAGTTCTTC
CTSSLTRNPYNEQFF
>TRBV5-1|TRBD2|few|TRBJ2-5
TGCGCCAGCAGCTCCTCTCTGCGTAGCGGGGGGTTGGAGACCCAGTACTTC
CASSSSLRSGGLETQYF
>TRBV5-1|.|.|TRBJ1-2
TGCGCCAGCAGCCTAAAAGGGGATGGCTACACCTTC
CASSLKGDGYTF
>TRBV28|.|many|TRBJ2-6
TGTGCCAGCAGTCTTCCAGGGTCTGGGGCCAACGTCCTGACTTTC
CASSLPGSGANVLTF
>TRBV27|.|few|TRBJ1-6
TGTGCCACCAGCCTTCTGGATAATTCACCCCTCCACTTT
CATSLLDNSPLHF
>TRBV9|.|.|TRBJ2-1
TGTGCCAGCAGCGTAGCCCCCACGGTTACCTACAATGAGCAGTTCTTC
CASSVAPTVTYNEQFF
>TRBV29-1|TRBD1|many|TRBJ2-3
TGCAGCCATCCTTCTGGACAGGGTAGCCCAGATACGCAGTATTTT
CSHPSGQGSPDTQYF
>TRBV20-1|.|few|TRBJ1-5
TGCAGTGCTACCCGGACCGTAGGGTATCAGCCCCAGCATTTT
CSATRTVGYQPQHF
>TRBV10-3|.|few|TRBJ1-5
TGTGCCACTGGAGGGTCCAATCAGCCCCAGCATTTT
CATGGSNQPQHF
>TRBV7-2|.|few|TRBJ2-7
TGTGCCAGCAGCATTCGACAGGCCCCCTACGAGCAGTACTTC
CASSIRQAPYEQYF
>TRBV7-2|.|.|TRBJ2-3
TGTGCCAGCAGCCCACCCAACCCAGCGGGCACAGATACGCAGTATTTT
CASSPPNPAGTDTQYF
>TRBV15|.|many|TRBJ1-6
TGTGCCACCAGCAGAGGGAAGGTGCAGAATAATTCACCCCTCCACTTT
CATSRGKVQNNSPLHF
>TRBV3-1|.|few|TRBJ2-7
TGTGCCAGCAGCCAAGATGGAACAGCTTACGAGCAGTACTTC
CASSQDGTAYEQYF
>TRBV4-1|.|few|TRBJ2-1
TGCGCCAGCAGCCAAGGGGGTGGGACACCCTACAATGAGCAGTTCTTC
CASSQGGGTPYNEQFF
>TRBV7-8|TRBD1|few|TRBJ1-2
TGTGCCAGCAGCTTGGGACAGCGAAATCGAAGAGGCTACACCTTC
CASSLGQRNRRGYTF
>TRBV7-9|.|few|TRBJ2-7
TGTGCCAGCAGCCAGAGAGGTTCTCTCCACGAGCAGTACTTC
CASSQRGSLHEQYF
>TRBV5-1|.|.|TRBJ2-5
TGCGCCAGCATCTCACAAGAGACCCAGTACTTC
CASISQETQYF